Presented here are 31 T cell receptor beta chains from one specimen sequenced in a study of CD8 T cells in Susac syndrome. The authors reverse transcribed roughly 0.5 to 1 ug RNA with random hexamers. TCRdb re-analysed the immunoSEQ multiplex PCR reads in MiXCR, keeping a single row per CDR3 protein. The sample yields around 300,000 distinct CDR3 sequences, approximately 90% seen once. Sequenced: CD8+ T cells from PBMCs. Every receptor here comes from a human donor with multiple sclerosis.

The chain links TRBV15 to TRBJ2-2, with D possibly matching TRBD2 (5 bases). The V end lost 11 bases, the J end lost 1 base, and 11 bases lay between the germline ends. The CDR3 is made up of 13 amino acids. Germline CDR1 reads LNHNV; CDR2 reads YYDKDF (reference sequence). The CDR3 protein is CAVRGLNTGELFF. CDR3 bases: TGTGCCGTACGGGGTTTGAACACCGGGGAGCTGTTTTTT.

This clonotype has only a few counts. CDR3: CASSQDGDTQYF. As DNA, the CDR3 is TGCGCCAGCAGCCAAGATGGGGATACGCAGTATTTT. The chain carries TRBV4-1 and TRBJ2-3; D ambiguous. The CDR3 spans 12 residues. Trimming removed 0 bases at V and 6 bases at J, with 4 bases between. CDR1 is MGHRA, CDR2 YSYEKL, per germline.

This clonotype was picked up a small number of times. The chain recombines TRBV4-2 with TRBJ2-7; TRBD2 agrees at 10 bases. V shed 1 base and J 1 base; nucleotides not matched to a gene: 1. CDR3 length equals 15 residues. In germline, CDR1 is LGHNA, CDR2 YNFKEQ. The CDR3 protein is CASSQGLAGSYEQYF. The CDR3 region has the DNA TGTGCCAGCAGCCAAGGACTAGCGGGTTCCTACGAGCAGTACTTC.

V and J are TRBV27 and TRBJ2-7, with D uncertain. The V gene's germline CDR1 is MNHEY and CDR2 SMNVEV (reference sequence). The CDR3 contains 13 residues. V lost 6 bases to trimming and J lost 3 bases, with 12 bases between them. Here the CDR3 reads CASSFKPHYEQYF. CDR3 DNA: TGTGCCAGCAGCTTTAAACCCCACTACGAGCAGTACTTC.

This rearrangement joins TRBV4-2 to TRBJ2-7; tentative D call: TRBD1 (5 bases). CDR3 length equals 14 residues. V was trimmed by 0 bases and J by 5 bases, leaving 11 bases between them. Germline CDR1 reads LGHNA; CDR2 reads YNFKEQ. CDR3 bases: TGTGCCAGCAGCCAAGATGGGGCGCTTAACGAGCAGTACTTC. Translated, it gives CASSQDGALNEQYF.

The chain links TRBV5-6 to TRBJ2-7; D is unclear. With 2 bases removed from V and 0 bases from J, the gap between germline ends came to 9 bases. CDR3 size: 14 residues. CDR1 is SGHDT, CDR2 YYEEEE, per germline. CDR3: CASSFDQSSYEQYF. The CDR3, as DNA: TGTGCCAGCAGCTTCGACCAGAGCTCCTACGAGCAGTACTTC.

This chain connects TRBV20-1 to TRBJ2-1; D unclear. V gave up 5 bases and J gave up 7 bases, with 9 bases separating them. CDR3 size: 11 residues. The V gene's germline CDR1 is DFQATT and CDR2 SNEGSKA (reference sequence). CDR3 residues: CSAQARNEQFF. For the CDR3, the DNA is TGCAGTGCTCAGGCTCGGAATGAGCAGTTCTTC.

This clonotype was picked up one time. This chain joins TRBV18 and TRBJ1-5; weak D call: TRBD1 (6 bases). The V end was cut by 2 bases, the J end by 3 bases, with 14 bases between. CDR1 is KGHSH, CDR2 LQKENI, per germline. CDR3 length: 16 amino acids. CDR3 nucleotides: TGTGCCAGCTCACCAGGCCGGACAGCACACAATCAGCCCCAGCATTTT. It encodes CASSPGRTAHNQPQHF.

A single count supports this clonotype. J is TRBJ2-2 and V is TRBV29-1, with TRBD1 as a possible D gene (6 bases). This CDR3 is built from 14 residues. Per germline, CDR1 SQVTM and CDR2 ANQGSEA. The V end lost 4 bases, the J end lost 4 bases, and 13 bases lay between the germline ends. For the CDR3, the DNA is TGCAGCGTTGTAATACAGGGATTCACCGGGGAGCTGTTTTTT. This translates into CSVVIQGFTGELFF.

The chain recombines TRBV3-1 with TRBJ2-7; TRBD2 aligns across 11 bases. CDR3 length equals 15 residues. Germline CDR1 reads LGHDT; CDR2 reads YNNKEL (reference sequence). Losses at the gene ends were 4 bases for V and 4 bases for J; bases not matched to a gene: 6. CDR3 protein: CASSPIAGGSYEQYF. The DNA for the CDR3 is TGTGCCAGCAGCCCTATAGCGGGAGGGTCATACGAGCAGTACTTC.

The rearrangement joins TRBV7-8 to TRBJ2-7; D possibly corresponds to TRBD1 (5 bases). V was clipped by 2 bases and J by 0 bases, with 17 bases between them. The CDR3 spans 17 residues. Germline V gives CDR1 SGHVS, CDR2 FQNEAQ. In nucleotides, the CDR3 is TGTGCCAGCAGCTTATCCAGTGGGGCTGATTCCTCCTACGAGCAGTACTTC. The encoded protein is CASSLSSGADSSYEQYF.

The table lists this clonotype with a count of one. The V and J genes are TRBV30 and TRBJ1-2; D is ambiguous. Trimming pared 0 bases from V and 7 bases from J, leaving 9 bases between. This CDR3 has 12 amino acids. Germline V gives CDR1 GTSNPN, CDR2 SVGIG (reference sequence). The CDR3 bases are TGTGCCTGGAGTGTAGGGCCGGGTGGCTACACCTTC. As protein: CAWSVGPGGYTF.

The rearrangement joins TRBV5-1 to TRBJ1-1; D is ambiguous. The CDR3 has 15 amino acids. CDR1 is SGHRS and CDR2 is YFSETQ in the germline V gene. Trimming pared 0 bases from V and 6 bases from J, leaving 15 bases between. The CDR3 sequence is CASSLAAAKGPEAFF. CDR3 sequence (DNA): TGCGCCAGCAGCTTGGCCGCCGCTAAGGGCCCTGAAGCTTTCTTT.

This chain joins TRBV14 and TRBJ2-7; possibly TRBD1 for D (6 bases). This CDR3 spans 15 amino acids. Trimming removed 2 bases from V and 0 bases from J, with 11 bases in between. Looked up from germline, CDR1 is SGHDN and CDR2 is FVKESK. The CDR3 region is CASSQPGQLSYEQYF. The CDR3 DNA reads TGTGCCAGCAGCCAACCGGGACAACTCTCCTACGAGCAGTACTTC.

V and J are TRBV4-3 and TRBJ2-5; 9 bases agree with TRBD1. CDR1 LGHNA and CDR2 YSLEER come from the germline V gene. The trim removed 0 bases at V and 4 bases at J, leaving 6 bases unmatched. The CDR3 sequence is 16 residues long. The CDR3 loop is CASSQDGTGRSETQYF. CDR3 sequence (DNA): TGCGCCAGCAGCCAAGATGGGACAGGGAGGTCAGAGACCCAGTACTTC.

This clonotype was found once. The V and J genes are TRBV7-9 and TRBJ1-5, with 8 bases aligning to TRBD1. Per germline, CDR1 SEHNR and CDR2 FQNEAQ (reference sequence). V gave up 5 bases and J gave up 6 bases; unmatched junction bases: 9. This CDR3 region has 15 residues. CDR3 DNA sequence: TGTGCCAGCAGCACGGACAGGGAAACGAGTCAGCCCCAGCATTTT. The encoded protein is CASSTDRETSQPQHF.

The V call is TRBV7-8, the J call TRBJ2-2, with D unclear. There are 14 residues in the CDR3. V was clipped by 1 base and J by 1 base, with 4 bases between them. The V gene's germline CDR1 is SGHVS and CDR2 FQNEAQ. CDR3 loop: CASSLDWNTGELFF. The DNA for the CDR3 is TGTGCCAGCAGCTTAGATTGGAACACCGGGGAGCTGTTTTTT.

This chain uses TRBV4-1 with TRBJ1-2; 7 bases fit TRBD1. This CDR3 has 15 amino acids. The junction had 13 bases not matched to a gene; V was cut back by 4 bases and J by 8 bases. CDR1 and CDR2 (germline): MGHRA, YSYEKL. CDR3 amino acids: CASSRGTQGIGGYTF. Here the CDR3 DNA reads TGCGCCAGCAGCCGAGGAACACAGGGGATCGGGGGCTACACCTTC.

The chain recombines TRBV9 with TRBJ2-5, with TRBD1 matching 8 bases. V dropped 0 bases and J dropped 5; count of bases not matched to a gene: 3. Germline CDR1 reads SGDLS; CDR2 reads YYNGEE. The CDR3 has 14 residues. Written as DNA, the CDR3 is TGTGCCAGCAGCGTAGTAGCAGGGGGCGAGACCCAGTACTTC. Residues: CASSVVAGGETQYF.

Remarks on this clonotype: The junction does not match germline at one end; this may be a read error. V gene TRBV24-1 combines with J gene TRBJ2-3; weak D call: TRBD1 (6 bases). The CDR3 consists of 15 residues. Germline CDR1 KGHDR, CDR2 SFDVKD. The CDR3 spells CATSDFPELTGTQYF. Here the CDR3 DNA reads TGTGCCACCAGTGATTTCCCGGAACTGACAGGTACGCAGTATTTT.

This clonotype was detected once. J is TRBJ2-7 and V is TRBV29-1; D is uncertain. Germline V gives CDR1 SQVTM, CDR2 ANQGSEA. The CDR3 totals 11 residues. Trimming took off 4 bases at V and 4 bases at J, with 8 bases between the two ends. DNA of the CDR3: TGCAGCGTTGTTTATTCGTACGAGCAGTACTTC. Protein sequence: CSVVYSYEQYF.

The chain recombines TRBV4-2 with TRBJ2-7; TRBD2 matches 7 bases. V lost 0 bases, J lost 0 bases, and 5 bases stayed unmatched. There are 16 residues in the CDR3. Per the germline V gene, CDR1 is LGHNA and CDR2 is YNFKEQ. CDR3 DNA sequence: TGTGCCAGCAGCCAAGATCACGGCGGGAGCTCCTACGAGCAGTACTTC. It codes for CASSQDHGGSSYEQYF.

CDR3 coding DNA: TGTGCCAGCAGCTTTACTGTCGGGGGCGGGTATCGGAACACTGAAGCTTTCTTT. It specifies CASSFTVGGGYRNTEAFF. The chain is built from TRBV7-3 and TRBJ1-1; D possibly corresponds to TRBD1 (6 bases). CDR3 size: 18 residues. Germline-derived CDR1 and CDR2 are SGHTA and FQGTGA. Trimming stripped 3 bases from V and 1 base from J, with 21 bases between. Drawing the rest from reference TRBV7-3 and TRBJ1-1, the complete variable domain is GAGVSQTPSNKVTEKGKYVELRCDPISGHTALYWYRQSLGQGPEFLIYFQGTGAADDSGLPNDRFFAVRPEGSVSTLKIQRTERGDSAVYLCASSFTVGGGYRNTEAFFGQGTRLTVV.

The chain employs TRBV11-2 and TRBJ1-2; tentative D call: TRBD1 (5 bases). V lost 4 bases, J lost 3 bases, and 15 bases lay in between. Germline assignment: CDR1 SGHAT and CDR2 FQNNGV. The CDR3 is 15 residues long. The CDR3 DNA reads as TGTGCCAGCAGCTCACCGACAGCAGCTTACTATGGCTACACCTTC. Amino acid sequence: CASSSPTAAYYGYTF.

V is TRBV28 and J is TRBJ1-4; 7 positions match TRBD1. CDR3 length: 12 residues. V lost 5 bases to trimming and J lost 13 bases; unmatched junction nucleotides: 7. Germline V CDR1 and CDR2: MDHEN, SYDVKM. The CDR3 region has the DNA TGTGCCAGCAGTATCGGACAGGCAACACTGTTTTTT. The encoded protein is CASSIGQATLFF. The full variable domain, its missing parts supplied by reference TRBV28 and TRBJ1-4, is DVKVTQSSRYLVKRTGEKVFLECVQDMDHENMFWYRQDPGLGLRLIYFSYDVKMKEKGDIPEGYSVSREKKERFSLILESASTNQTSMYLCASSIGQATLFFGSGTQLSVL.

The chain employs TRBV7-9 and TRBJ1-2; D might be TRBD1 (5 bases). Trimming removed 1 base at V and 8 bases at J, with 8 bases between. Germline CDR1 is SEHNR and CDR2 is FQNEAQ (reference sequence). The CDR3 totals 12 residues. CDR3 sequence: CASSLGQSGYTF. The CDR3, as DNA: TGTGCCAGCAGCTTAGGACAGTCGGGCTACACCTTC.

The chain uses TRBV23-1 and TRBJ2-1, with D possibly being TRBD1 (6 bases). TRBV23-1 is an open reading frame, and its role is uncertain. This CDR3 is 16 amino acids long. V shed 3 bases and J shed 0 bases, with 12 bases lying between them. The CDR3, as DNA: TGCGCCAGCAGTCAGGGGGACACCTGCTCCTACAATGAGCAGTTCTTC. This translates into CASSQGDTCSYNEQFF.

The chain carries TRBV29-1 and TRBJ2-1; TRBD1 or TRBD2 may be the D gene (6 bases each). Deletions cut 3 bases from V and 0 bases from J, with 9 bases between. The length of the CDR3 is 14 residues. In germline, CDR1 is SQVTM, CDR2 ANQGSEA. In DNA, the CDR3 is TGCAGCGTTGAGCGGGACATCTCCTACAATGAGCAGTTCTTC. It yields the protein CSVERDISYNEQFF.

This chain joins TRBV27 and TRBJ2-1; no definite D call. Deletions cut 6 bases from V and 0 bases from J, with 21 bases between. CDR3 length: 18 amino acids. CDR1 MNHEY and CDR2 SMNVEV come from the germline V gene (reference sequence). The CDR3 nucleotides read TGTGCCAGCAGACCTCCAAATTTAAGTCGCAACTCCTACAATGAGCAGTTCTTC. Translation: CASRPPNLSRNSYNEQFF.

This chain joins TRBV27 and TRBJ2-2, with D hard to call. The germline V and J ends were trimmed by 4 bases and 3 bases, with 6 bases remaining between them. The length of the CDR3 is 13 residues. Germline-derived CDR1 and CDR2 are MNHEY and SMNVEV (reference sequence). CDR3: CASSYGYTGELFF. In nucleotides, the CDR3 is TGTGCCAGCAGTTATGGGTACACCGGGGAGCTGTTTTTT.

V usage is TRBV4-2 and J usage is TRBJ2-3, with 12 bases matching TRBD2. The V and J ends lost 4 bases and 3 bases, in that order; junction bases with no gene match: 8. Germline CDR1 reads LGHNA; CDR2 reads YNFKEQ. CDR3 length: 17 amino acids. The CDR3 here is CASSPRDLAGGTDTQYF. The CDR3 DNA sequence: TGTGCCAGCAGCCCTCGGGACCTAGCGGGAGGGACAGATACGCAGTATTTT.